Listed below are T cell receptor beta chains from one sample, sequenced in a study of blood T cell repertoires in COVID-19. Libraries were prepared by immunoSEQ multiplex PCR; TCRdb keeps only in-frame clonotypes and omits some of them. The sample carries approximately 150,000 clones, approximately 82% recorded once. The sample consisted of peripheral blood. These receptors all come from a woman aged 70-85 years who had recovered from COVID-19. The CDR3 runs from the conserved cysteine through the conserved F or W. Each record gives: J gene, V gene, clone size, D gene, CDR3 DNA, CDR3 protein. D genes are given only for firm matches. Clone size appears in some rows only: once, few, many, or a class for an expanded clone.

J: TRBJ2-7; V: TRBV19; size: .; D: .; DNA: TGTGCCAGTAGCCAAGGGGGGACAGCTTACGAGCAGTACTTC; CDR3: CASSQGGTAYEQYF
J: TRBJ2-7; V: TRBV4-2; size: .; D: TRBD2; DNA: TGTGCCAGCAGCCAAGAGGGGACTAGCCGGGCCTACGAGCAGTACTTC; CDR3: CASSQEGTSRAYEQYF
J: TRBJ2-3; V: TRBV7-2; size: .; D: .; DNA: TGTGCCAGCAGCTTACGTCTTAGAGATACGCAGTATTTT; CDR3: CASSLRLRDTQYF
J: TRBJ2-7; V: TRBV7-9; size: .; D: TRBD2; DNA: TGTGCCAGCAGCTCCCCTGGTAGCGGGGAGGTGGAGCAGTACTTC; CDR3: CASSSPGSGEVEQYF
J: TRBJ1-1; V: TRBV5-4; size: few; D: .; DNA: TGTGCCAGCAGCTTGGCCGGGGAAACCACTGAAGCTTTCTTT; CDR3: CASSLAGETTEAFF
J: TRBJ2-1; V: TRBV6-4; size: .; D: .; DNA: TGTGCCAGCAGTGACACAGGGTTTGGTAGCGAGCAGTTCTTC; CDR3: CASSDTGFGSEQFF
J: TRBJ1-3; V: TRBV28; size: once; D: .; DNA: TGTGCCAGCACCTCCCCAGTAACCATATATTTT; CDR3: CASTSPVTIYF
J: TRBJ1-1; V: TRBV6-6; size: .; D: .; DNA: TGTGCCAGCACCCCCCTCGGGGAGAGAACTGAAGCTTTCTTT; CDR3: CASTPLGERTEAFF
J: TRBJ1-1; V: TRBV18; size: once; D: .; DNA: TGTGCCAGCTCACCACTCGGCACTGAAGCTTTCTTT; CDR3: CASSPLGTEAFF
J: TRBJ1-5; V: TRBV6-6; size: .; D: .; DNA: TGTGCCAGCAGTTACATGGCAGACAATCAGCCCCAGCATTTT; CDR3: CASSYMADNQPQHF
J: TRBJ1-6; V: TRBV9; size: few; D: .; DNA: TGTGCCAGCAGCCCCCTGGGCAGGGGCGGTAATTCACCCCTCCACTTT; CDR3: CASSPLGRGGNSPLHF
J: TRBJ1-6; V: TRBV9; size: .; D: .; DNA: TGTGCCAGCAGCGCGAACGGACTACCCCTCCACTTT; CDR3: CASSANGLPLHF
J: TRBJ1-5; V: TRBV19; size: .; D: .; DNA: TGTGCCAGTAGTATCGGGGTACGGGGTCAGCCCCAGCATTTT; CDR3: CASSIGVRGQPQHF
J: TRBJ2-3; V: TRBV24-1; size: once; D: TRBD2; DNA: TGTGCCACCAGTGGACTAGCGTCAACAGATACGCAGTATTTT; CDR3: CATSGLASTDTQYF
J: TRBJ1-4; V: TRBV5-6; size: .; D: TRBD1; DNA: TGTGCCAGCAGCTTGGGGACAGGGGGTGAAAAACTGTTTTTT; CDR3: CASSLGTGGEKLFF
J: TRBJ1-3; V: TRBV28; size: .; D: .; DNA: TGTGCCAGCAGTCCCCCCGGGGGATCCGGTGGAAACACCATATATTTT; CDR3: CASSPPGGSGGNTIYF
J: TRBJ1-1; V: TRBV9; size: few; D: .; DNA: TGTGCCAGTGGTTCGACGGGGGACACTGAAGCTTTCTTT; CDR3: CASGSTGDTEAFF
J: TRBJ2-3; V: TRBV28; size: .; D: TRBD2; DNA: TGTGCCAGCAGTTTGGGACTAGCGGGGTTCACAGATACGCAGTATTTT; CDR3: CASSLGLAGFTDTQYF
J: TRBJ1-3; V: TRBV24-1; size: .; D: .; DNA: TGTGCCACCAGTGACCCAGGGGCCGGATGGCGAAACACCATATATTTT; CDR3: CATSDPGAGWRNTIYF
J: TRBJ1-1; V: TRBV5-5; size: .; D: .; DNA: TGTGCCAGCAACTCGTATGGGAACACTGAAGCTTTCTTT; CDR3: CASNSYGNTEAFF
J: TRBJ2-7; V: TRBV4-3; size: few; D: TRBD1; DNA: TGCGCCAGCAGCCAAACCGGGACAGGGGTCGAGCAGTACTTC; CDR3: CASSQTGTGVEQYF
J: TRBJ1-1; V: TRBV18; size: few; D: .; DNA: TGTGCCAGCTCAGAGCAGGCTGAAGCTTTCTTT; CDR3: CASSEQAEAFF
J: TRBJ2-2; V: TRBV4-2; size: .; D: .; DNA: TGTGCCAGCAGCCAGGAACCCGGGACATCGAACACCGGGGAGCTGTTTTTT; CDR3: CASSQEPGTSNTGELFF
J: TRBJ1-4; V: TRBV2; size: .; D: .; DNA: TGTGCCAGCAGGTACAGGGTAGGGAATGAAAAACTGTTTTTT; CDR3: CASRYRVGNEKLFF
J: TRBJ2-3; V: TRBV2; size: .; D: .; DNA: TGTGCCAGCGGACGGGGAGTGGCGGATACGCAGTATTTT; CDR3: CASGRGVADTQYF
J: TRBJ2-1; V: TRBV6-2/TRBV6-3; size: .; D: TRBD2; DNA: TGTGCCAGCAGCCCTAGCGGGGGATTCTACAATGAGCAGTTCTTC; CDR3: CASSPSGGFYNEQFF
J: TRBJ1-3; V: TRBV28; size: .; D: .; DNA: TGTGCCAGCAGTTTTGGGTGGGGGGCTGGAAACACCATATATTTT; CDR3: CASSFGWGAGNTIYF
J: TRBJ1-5; V: TRBV27; size: few; D: .; DNA: TGTGCCAGCAGCCCACCCGGGCAGCCCCAGCATTTT; CDR3: CASSPPGQPQHF
J: TRBJ1-4; V: TRBV6-2/TRBV6-3; size: few; D: TRBD1; DNA: TGTGCCAGCAGTTACCGCGACAGGGCCGGGGAAAAACTGTTTTTT; CDR3: CASSYRDRAGEKLFF
J: TRBJ1-2; V: TRBV2; size: .; D: TRBD1; DNA: TGTGCCAGCAGCGGACAGGGAATGCGGTATGGCTACACCTTC; CDR3: CASSGQGMRYGYTF
J: TRBJ2-1; V: TRBV28; size: .; D: TRBD2; DNA: TGTGCCAGCAGTCTAGCGGGGGGCGTCGTGAATGAGCAGTTCTTC; CDR3: CASSLAGGVVNEQFF
J: TRBJ2-7; V: TRBV19; size: .; D: .; DNA: TGTGCCAGTAGTATTGTCTTAGCGGACTACTACGAGCAGTACTTC; CDR3: CASSIVLADYYEQYF
J: TRBJ2-3; V: TRBV4-1; size: .; D: TRBD1; DNA: TGCGCCAGCAGCCCCCGGGACAGGGGCGATCCGGGCACAGATACGCAGTATTTT; CDR3: CASSPRDRGDPGTDTQYF
J: TRBJ1-1; V: TRBV7-3; size: .; D: TRBD1; DNA: TGTGCCAGCAGCCCGGGGTGGGACAGGGAGAACACTGAAGCTTTCTTT; CDR3: CASSPGWDRENTEAFF
J: TRBJ1-1; V: TRBV29-1; size: .; D: .; DNA: TGCAGCGTAGCGACCCAGTCTAACACTGAAGCTTTCTTT; CDR3: CSVATQSNTEAFF
J: TRBJ2-7; V: TRBV27; size: .; D: TRBD1; DNA: TGTGCCAGCAGTTTATCAGGACAGGGGAGCTCCTACGAGCAGTACTTC; CDR3: CASSLSGQGSSYEQYF
J: TRBJ2-1; V: TRBV5-6; size: .; D: .; DNA: TGTGCCAGCAGCCTCCCTCTGGAGGCGGTGGATGAGCAGTTCTTC; CDR3: CASSLPLEAVDEQFF
J: TRBJ1-5; V: TRBV18; size: .; D: .; DNA: TGTGCCAGCTCACGAGGGAGTAGCAATCAGCCCCAGCATTTT; CDR3: CASSRGSSNQPQHF
J: TRBJ2-5; V: TRBV5-6; size: .; D: TRBD1; DNA: TGTGCCAGCAGCGCCCCGGGACAGGGTAAGAGCGGTAAGGGAGAGACCCAGTACTTC; CDR3: CASSAPGQGKSGKGETQYF
J: TRBJ2-3; V: TRBV12-3/TRBV12-4; size: .; D: TRBD1; DNA: TGTGCCAGCAGTTTAGCCAGGGGGGATACGCAGTATTTT; CDR3: CASSLARGDTQYF
J: TRBJ2-2; V: TRBV6-5; size: .; D: TRBD1; DNA: TGTGCCAGCACCCGGACAGGGGGCTTGATAGGGGAGCTGTTTTTT; CDR3: CASTRTGGLIGELFF
J: TRBJ2-3; V: TRBV7-9; size: .; D: TRBD2; DNA: TGTGCCAGCAGCCCAGCGGGAGTAAGCACAGATACGCAGTATTTT; CDR3: CASSPAGVSTDTQYF
J: TRBJ2-3; V: TRBV18; size: .; D: TRBD2; DNA: TGTGCCAGCTCGCAAACTAGCGGGAGGTCGGATACGCAGTATTTT; CDR3: CASSQTSGRSDTQYF
J: TRBJ1-6; V: TRBV11-2; size: .; D: .; DNA: TGTGCCAGCAGCCGAGTGGTTTCACCCCTCCACTTT; CDR3: CASSRVVSPLHF
J: TRBJ1-3; V: TRBV10-3; size: .; D: .; DNA: TGTGCCATCAGTGAGAGGGGGGGGGACTCTGGAAACACCATATATTTT; CDR3: CAISERGGDSGNTIYF
J: TRBJ2-3; V: TRBV3-1/TRBV3-2; size: .; D: TRBD2; DNA: TGTGCCAGCAGCCGCCCTGGACTAGCGGGGGACCACACAGATACGCAGTATTTT; CDR3: CASSRPGLAGDHTDTQYF
J: TRBJ2-7; V: TRBV7-2; size: .; D: TRBD2; DNA: TGTGCCAGCAGCTTCGGTCGTAGCGGGGACTCCTACGAGCAGTACTTC; CDR3: CASSFGRSGDSYEQYF
J: TRBJ2-1; V: TRBV6-2/TRBV6-3; size: .; D: .; DNA: TGTGCCAGCAGCCCCCCGGGTAGCTCCTACAATGAGCAGTTCTTC; CDR3: CASSPPGSSYNEQFF
J: TRBJ1-2; V: TRBV5-3; size: .; D: TRBD1; DNA: TGTGCCAGAAGACCGGACAGGGCAACAGATTATGGCTACACCTTC; CDR3: CARRPDRATDYGYTF
J: TRBJ1-1; V: TRBV2; size: .; D: .; DNA: TGTGCCAGCAGGGTGACACTGAACACTGAAGCTTTCTTT; CDR3: CASRVTLNTEAFF
J: TRBJ2-5; V: TRBV6-2/TRBV6-3; size: .; D: .; DNA: TGTGCCAGCAGCCCCCACGGCTGGGACACCGGCCAAGAGACCCAGTACTTC; CDR3: CASSPHGWDTGQETQYF
J: TRBJ1-2; V: TRBV4-3; size: few; D: TRBD1; DNA: TGCGCCAGCAGCCAAGCACAGGGGGTTGGTGGCTACACCTTC; CDR3: CASSQAQGVGGYTF
J: TRBJ2-3; V: TRBV7-3; size: .; D: TRBD2; DNA: TGTGCCAGCAGCTCGCTCGGACTAGCGGGAGGTGGGGATACGCAGTATTTT; CDR3: CASSSLGLAGGGDTQYF
J: TRBJ1-5; V: TRBV28; size: .; D: .; DNA: TGTGCCAGCAGTTTAGGGGGGTTGCGCAATCAGCCCCAGCATTTT; CDR3: CASSLGGLRNQPQHF
J: TRBJ2-3; V: TRBV12-5; size: .; D: .; DNA: TGTGCTAGTGGTTTGGCCCTCAGGGATACGCAGTATTTT; CDR3: CASGLALRDTQYF
J: TRBJ1-1; V: TRBV7-9; size: .; D: .; DNA: TGTGCCAGCAGCCCCCGGCGGGGGGGCACTGAAGCTTTCTTT; CDR3: CASSPRRGGTEAFF